This T cell receptor beta chain was sequenced in a study of glioma-infiltrating T cells after dendritic cell vaccination. Amplification used 60 V beta primers and 13 J beta primers. Profiling relied on immunoSEQ multiplex PCR, and the TCRdb table lists in-frame clones only, not all of them. The data show more than 95,000 clones, around 90% seen once. This clone was detected once. This CDR3 has 16 amino acids. Time point specified: after dendritic cell vaccination, including at tumor progression/relapse. This TCR came from a human donor with glioblastoma. This rearrangement joins TRBV12-2 to TRBJ1-2; the DNA was not used to check the table's D call, TRBD1. TRBV12-2 is listed as a pseudogene. The sample consisted of blood, taken after dendritic cell vaccination. CDR3 DNA: TGTGCAAGTCGCTTACTACAGGGGGTAGGTCACTATGGCTACACCTTC. It is translated as CASRLLQGVGHYGYTF.